This T cell receptor (beta chain) came from a study of blood T cell repertoires in COVID-19. As for the study in general: Material from acute and convalescent COVID-19 was sourced from the United States, Italy and Spain. PBMCs, B-cell-depleted T cells, or T cells provided the cDNA or gDNA that made up the material.

This clone was seen only a few times. The CDR3 totals 13 residues. CDR1 is SGHAT, CDR2 FQNNGV, per germline. The germline V and J ends were trimmed by 2 bases and 5 bases, with 6 bases remaining between them. The method was immunoSEQ multiplex PCR; TCRdb's version includes in-frame clones alone and lacks a portion of them. The sample contains around 110,000 clones, approximately 90% of which appear only once. This receptor was identified in a man in his fifties with active or convalescent COVID-19. The material sequenced was peripheral blood. The chain carries TRBV11-2 and TRBJ2-2; perhaps TRBD2 as D (6 bases). The CDR3 spells CASSLRGTGELFF. The CDR3 nucleotides are TGTGCCAGCAGCTTACGGGGGACCGGGGAGCTGTTTTTT.